Listed below are T cell receptor beta chains from one sample, sequenced in a study of T cell responses to AZD1222 COVID-19 vaccine. Measured with immunoSEQ multiplex PCR; TCRdb has only the in-frame clones, and not every one. The sample has some 64,000 clones, over 80% seen once. The sequenced sample was peripheral blood, obtained 28 days after the second dose of the MenACWY control vaccine. The source is an adult who received the MenACWY meningococcal vaccine as a control. The CDR3 runs from the conserved cysteine through the conserved F or W. A D gene is named only where the DNA matches it firmly. Clone size, where shown, is once, few, many, or a class for clones that have expanded.

size	J	V	D	DNA	CDR3
NA	TRBJ1-4	TRBV19	NA	TGTGCCGCTGCGGGGGGAGCAACTAATGAAAAACTGTTTTTT	CAAAGGATNEKLFF
NA	TRBJ1-1	TRBV7-9	NA	TGTGCTTCCACTGGGGAGGGTGAAGCTTTCTTT	CASTGEGEAFF
NA	TRBJ2-3	TRBV7-8	NA	TGTGCCAGCAGCGCATTTATCACAGATACGCAGTATTTT	CASSAFITDTQYF
NA	TRBJ1-5	TRBV27	NA	TGTGCCAGCAGTACACAGGAGTATAGCAATCAGCCCCAGCATTTT	CASSTQEYSNQPQHF
NA	TRBJ2-1	TRBV18	NA	TGTGCCAGCTCACCGTACAGGGACAATGAGCAGTTCTTC	CASSPYRDNEQFF
NA	TRBJ1-4	TRBV6-2/TRBV6-3	TRBD1	TGTGCCAGCAGTACCCCGGGACAGACTGTTGAAAAACTGTTTTTT	CASSTPGQTVEKLFF
NA	TRBJ1-4	TRBV5-1	NA	TGCGCCAGCAGCTCCTCGGGGGGGCTCCTAAATGAAAAACTGTTTTTT	CASSSSGGLLNEKLFF
NA	TRBJ2-1	TRBV7-8	NA	TGTGCCAGCAGCTTACAATCCGGACGCTCCTACAATGAGCAGTTCTTC	CASSLQSGRSYNEQFF
NA	TRBJ2-3	TRBV3-1/TRBV3-2	TRBD2	TGTGCCAGCAGCCAAGGGCCGACTAGCGGGAGCCTGCAGTATTTT	CASSQGPTSGSLQYF
NA	TRBJ1-5	TRBV2	TRBD1	TGTGCCAGCAGAGGAGCGGGACAGTCCAATCAGCCCCAGCATTTT	CASRGAGQSNQPQHF
medium-sized	TRBJ2-2	TRBV4-3	NA	TGCGCCAGCAGCCAAGATTGGGCGGGAGAGCTGTTTTTT	CASSQDWAGELFF
NA	TRBJ2-2	TRBV6-5	NA	TGTGCCAGCAGTTATGTCGGGGAGCTGTTTTTT	CASSYVGELFF
NA	TRBJ2-1	TRBV12-3/TRBV12-4	NA	TGTGCCAGCAGTCTAGCAACCTACAATGAGCAGTTCTTC	CASSLATYNEQFF
NA	TRBJ2-3	TRBV24-1	NA	TGTGCCACCAGTGACCCGACAGAATCAGATACGCAGTATTTT	CATSDPTESDTQYF
NA	TRBJ1-1	TRBV9	NA	TGTGCCAGCAGCGCCCCTCAGGCAGGATTGAACACTGAAGCTTTCTTT	CASSAPQAGLNTEAFF
once	TRBJ2-7	TRBV7-9	NA	TGTGCCAGCAGCTCAGGAGGGGGCTACGAGCAGTACTTC	CASSSGGGYEQYF